What follows describes a single T cell receptor (beta chain). The target antigen is unknown. The data were obtained in a study of naive and memory T cell subsets. The study, taken as a whole, reports: Gini index rose across naive, CM, EM and EMRA in CD4 and CD8.

Cells stained for CD3, CD4, CD8, CD45RA, CD27 and viability were sorted into four CD45RA/CD27 subsets. Both TRBC1 and TRBC2 were covered by a beta constant-region primer of two equimolar oligonucleotides. Four rounds of PCR amplified the ligated cDNA using nested alpha and beta constant-region primers plus SP2. TCRdb redid the calling of the UMI-ligation and nested PCR reads with MiXCR, one entry per CDR3 protein. The sample lists 19,000 or so distinct CDR3 sequences, approximately 10% occurring once. This CDR3 region has 19 residues. The V end lost 1 base, the J end lost 0 bases, and 16 bases lay between the germline ends. The germline V gene encodes CDR1 LGHDT and CDR2 YNNKEL (reference sequence).

The chain joins TRBV3-1 to TRBJ2-6; D gene uncertain. The sample taken for sequencing was central memory CD8+ T cells from blood. This TCR derives from a human donor in good health. The CDR3 nucleotides are TGTGCCAGCAGCCAAGTCGTGGACGGGCTCAGCTCTGGGGCCAACGTCCTGACTTTC. It codes for CASSQVVDGLSSGANVLTF.